The 30 T cell receptor beta chains below all came from one sample that was sequenced in a study of cytomegalovirus exposure and HLA in healthy donors. The PCR employed 60 Vbeta primers together with 13 Jbeta primers. Libraries were prepared by immunoSEQ multiplex PCR; TCRdb keeps only in-frame clonotypes and omits some of them. Here the sample spans 200,000 or so clones, 65% to 85% being singletons. What was sequenced was PBMCs. These receptors were obtained from a boy aged 2-15 years in good health and CMV-seronegative.

This chain links TRBV7-6 with TRBJ1-5; no clear D gene. The CDR3 totals 13 residues. CDR1 SGHVS and CDR2 FNYEAQ come from the germline V gene. V shed 0 bases and J shed 4 bases, with 4 bases lying between them. CDR3 amino acids: CASSLASNQPQHF. In DNA, the CDR3 is TGTGCCAGCAGCTTAGCTTCGAATCAGCCCCAGCATTTT. Combining the CDR3 with reference TRBV7-6 and TRBJ1-5 gives the whole variable domain GAGVSQSPRYKVTKRGQDVALRCDPISGHVSLYWYRQALGQGPEFLTYFNYEAQQDKSGLPNDRFSAERPEGSISTLTIQRTEQRDSAMYRCASSLASNQPQHFGDGTRLSIL.

The rearrangement links TRBV6-1 to TRBJ1-1, with D possibly being TRBD1 (6 bases). Germline values: CDR1 MNHNS, CDR2 SASEGT. The length of the CDR3 is 14 residues. Trimming shortened V by 3 bases and J by 3 bases, and 11 bases separated the two germline ends. The CDR3 here is CASSDQTGYTEAFF. The CDR3 bases are TGTGCCAGCAGTGACCAGACAGGATACACTGAAGCTTTCTTT.

This clone came up a few times. For the CDR3, the DNA is TGTGCCAGCAGTTACTCGGGGGGTACTAATGAAAAACTGTTTTTT. Its protein product is CASSYSGGTNEKLFF. The chain links TRBV6-5 to TRBJ1-4, with a possible D match to TRBD1 (5 bases). The CDR3 runs to 15 residues. The germline CDR1 and CDR2 sequences are MNHEY and SVGAGI. Trimming left V 0 bases short and J 2 bases short, with 7 bases between.

This chain uses TRBV7-2 with TRBJ2-3; the match to TRBD2 covers 9 bases. The germline V gene has CDR1 SGHTA and CDR2 FQGNSA. J gave up 5 bases and V 4 bases, and 7 bases lay outside the gene matches. This CDR3 region has 15 residues. In DNA form, the CDR3 reads TGTGCCAGCAGCTCCGCGGCTAGCGGGGTAGATACGCAGTATTTT. This codes for CASSSAASGVDTQYF.

The V and J genes are TRBV11-2 and TRBJ2-1, with D uncertain. The CDR3 is 15 residues long. Trimming took 5 bases from V and 0 from J, leaving 11 bases between them. CDR1 is SGHAT and CDR2 is FQNNGV in the germline V gene. CDR3 bases: TGTGCCAGCAGCCCTCTCTCGGGCTCCTACAATGAGCAGTTCTTC. Translated: CASSPLSGSYNEQFF.

The chain uses TRBV27 and TRBJ2-1; 9 nucleotides agree with TRBD1. With V trimmed by 5 bases and J by 6 bases, 5 bases remained unmatched. The CDR3 is 14 amino acids. Per the germline V gene, CDR1 is MNHEY and CDR2 is SMNVEV (reference sequence). Here the CDR3 reads CASSPGTGINEQFF. CDR3 DNA sequence: TGTGCCAGCAGTCCCGGGACAGGGATCAATGAGCAGTTCTTC.

The V and J genes are TRBV6-6 and TRBJ2-7; possible D gene TRBD1, 5 bases. Deletions cut 8 bases from V and 6 bases from J, with 11 bases between. Germline assignment: CDR1 MNHNY and CDR2 SVGAGI (reference sequence). CDR3 size: 11 residues. The CDR3 nucleotides read TGTGCCAGCTCAGGGTTCCCCGAGCAGTACTTC. Its translation: CASSGFPEQYF.

The chain uses TRBV30 and TRBJ1-6; 7 bases map to TRBD1. Germline V gene lookup returns CDR1 GTSNPN and CDR2 SVGIG (reference sequence). The length of the CDR3 is 13 residues. V was clipped by 5 bases and J by 7 bases; unmatched bases: 5. The CDR3 DNA reads as TGTGCCTGGGGAGGGACAGCAAATTCACCCCTCCACTTT. It is translated as CAWGGTANSPLHF.

The chain employs TRBV6-4 and TRBJ1-1; 7 nucleotides match TRBD1. CDR3 size: 13 residues. Germline CDR1 reads MRHNA; CDR2 reads SNTAGT. V dropped 6 bases and J dropped 1; count of bases not matched to a gene: 2. The CDR3 nucleotides are TGTGCCAGCAGACAGGGGACGAACACTGAAGCTTTCTTT. Translating gives CASRQGTNTEAFF.

The chain couples TRBV11-2 to TRBJ1-6; TRBD1 matches at 12 bases. The length of the CDR3 is 15 residues. Germline trimming cut 5 bases from V and 10 bases from J; bases unmatched to any gene: 6. Per germline, CDR1 SGHAT and CDR2 FQNNGV. The CDR3, as DNA: TGTGCCAGCAGCATTACCGGGACAGGGGGCTCACCCCTCCACTTT. This gives the protein CASSITGTGGSPLHF.

The gene calls are TRBV19 and TRBJ1-2; D gene unclear. CDR1 is LNHDA and CDR2 is SQIVND in the germline V gene (reference sequence). CDR3 length equals 15 residues. Between the trimmed V and J ends, which lost 8 bases and 5 bases, there was a span of 21 bases. The CDR3 loop is CASRIKRAPGYGYTF. CDR3 in DNA: TGTGCCAGTCGAATAAAAAGGGCCCCGGGGTATGGCTACACCTTC.

This chain connects TRBV5-3 to TRBJ2-2; 8 nucleotides align to TRBD2. TRBV5-3 carries the ORF label, with uncertain function. V shed 4 bases and J 9 bases; nucleotides not matched to a gene: 17. CDR3 length: 17 residues. The CDR3 DNA reads as TGTGCCAGAAGCCCCGCCCCAGCGGGGGCCCGCTTCAGGGAGCTGTTTTTT. Its protein product is CARSPAPAGARFRELFF.

The V gene is TRBV5-1, the J gene TRBJ2-1; 8 bases are shared with TRBD2. The CDR3 is 15 residues long. V was pared by 5 bases and J by 5 bases, with 9 bases of the junction left unmatched. Germline CDR1 is SGHRS and CDR2 is YFSETQ. The CDR3 nucleotides read TGCGCCAGCAGTGAGACGGGACTAGACCACAATGAGCAGTTCTTC. Its translation is CASSETGLDHNEQFF.

V and J are TRBV11-2 and TRBJ2-7, with D uncertain. Germline V gives CDR1 SGHAT, CDR2 FQNNGV. The CDR3 sequence is 11 residues long. V gave up 3 bases and J gave up 2 bases, with 2 bases separating them. The CDR3 bases are TGTGCCAGCAGCTTCGCCTACGAGCAGTACTTC. Its protein product is CASSFAYEQYF.

CDR3 sequence (DNA): TGTGCCAGCAGCGACTCAAACAATGAGCAGTTCTTC. This encodes CASSDSNNEQFF. The V call is TRBV9, the J call TRBJ2-1; D remains ambiguous. The CDR3 has 12 amino acids. CDR1 and CDR2 (germline): SGDLS, YYNGEE. Trimming cost V 3 bases and J 5 bases, with 6 bases left between them.

The chain combines TRBV9 with TRBJ2-3; D unresolved. The ends were cut back, 0 bases at V and 5 bases at J, with 7 bases in the middle. This CDR3 comprises 13 residues. The germline gives CDR1 SGDLS, CDR2 YYNGEE. The CDR3 sequence: CASSVVNLDTQYF. In DNA, the CDR3 is TGTGCCAGCAGCGTAGTTAATCTAGATACGCAGTATTTT.

Only a few counts were recorded for this clone. The rearrangement links TRBV4-3 to TRBJ2-7; the D gene is possibly TRBD2 (6 bases). The V end was cut by 3 bases, the J end by 2 bases, with 14 bases between. The germline V gene has CDR1 LGHNA and CDR2 YSLEER. The length of the CDR3 is 15 residues. CDR3 coding DNA: TGCGCCAGCAGCCAGGCGGGACCGGGTGCCTACGAGCAGTACTTC. Amino acids: CASSQAGPGAYEQYF.

A few counts support this clone. This chain joins TRBV5-4 and TRBJ1-6; D is possibly TRBD1 (6 bases). V was shortened by 2 bases and J by 8 bases, with 14 bases between the two germline ends. CDR1 and CDR2 from the germline V gene are SGHNT and YYREEE (reference sequence). The CDR3 has 15 amino acids. The CDR3 sequence is CASSFAGADHSPLHF. The CDR3 region has the DNA TGTGCCAGCAGCTTTGCAGGGGCGGATCATTCACCCCTCCACTTT.

This clone has only a few counts. This chain links TRBV4-3 with TRBJ2-5, with 10 bases lining up with TRBD2. Unmatched junction bases numbered 5, after V lost 1 base and J lost 9 bases. CDR1 is LGHNA, CDR2 YSLEER, per germline. This CDR3 region has 14 residues. CDR3 coding DNA: TGCGCCAGCAGCCAAGTGGCGCTAGCGGGGGCCCAGTACTTC. It specifies CASSQVALAGAQYF.

This clone has more than one count but fewer than ten. CDR3 bases: TGTGCCAGCAGCCAGGAGGGGCAGCGACTTAGCTATGGCTACACCTTC. Encoded protein: CASSQEGQRLSYGYTF. The gene calls are TRBV21-1 and TRBJ1-2. TRBV21-1 is a documented pseudogene. The CDR3 is 16 residues long.

The chain has TRBV7-6 and TRBJ2-7; TRBD1 agrees at 8 bases. The CDR3 runs to 16 residues. The germline V gene encodes CDR1 SGHVS and CDR2 FNYEAQ. With 2 bases clipped from V and 1 base from J, the junction kept 7 bases outside the gene matches. The CDR3 region has the DNA TGTGCCAGCAGCTTATCAGGACAGGGTAGGTCCTACGAGCAGTACTTC. Amino acid sequence: CASSLSGQGRSYEQYF.

The chain recombines TRBV6-6 with TRBJ1-5; no definite D call. V gave up 5 bases and J gave up 10 bases, with 9 bases separating them. This CDR3 comprises 11 residues. Looked up from germline, CDR1 is MNHNY and CDR2 is SVGAGI (reference sequence). In nucleotides, the CDR3 is TGTGCCAGCAGTCATTCGGGTCCCCAGCATTTT. It codes for CASSHSGPQHF.

CDR3 sequence reads: CASSPTPGQGGGMNTEAFF. For the CDR3, the DNA is TGCGCCAGCAGCCCCACACCGGGACAGGGGGGAGGGATGAACACTGAAGCTTTCTTT. The chain combines TRBV4-1 with TRBJ1-1; 11 bases align to TRBD1. The CDR3 loop spans 19 amino acids. The V gene's germline CDR1 is MGHRA and CDR2 YSYEKL. V was pared by 4 bases and J by 0 bases, with 13 bases of the junction left unmatched.

This sequence joins TRBV15 and TRBJ1-3, with D possibly being TRBD1 (6 bases). The CDR3 has 15 residues. Trimming took 1 base from V and 2 from J, leaving 9 bases between them. Germline lookup yields CDR1 LNHNV and CDR2 YYDKDF (reference sequence). The CDR3 DNA reads TGTGCCACCAGCAGAGGGGCAGGGGCTGGAAACACCATATATTTT. It encodes CATSRGAGAGNTIYF.

This chain links TRBV6-1 with TRBJ2-1; 10 positions agree with TRBD1. The ends lost 6 bases at V and 7 bases at J; junction bases unmatched: 9. This CDR3 is 15 amino acids long. Germline-derived CDR1 and CDR2 are MNHNS and SASEGT. The CDR3 DNA reads TGTGCCAGCAGGGTCCGATGGACAGGGGGGAATGAGCAGTTCTTC. This gives the protein CASRVRWTGGNEQFF.

The CDR3 sequence: CASSIHGYSYEQYF. The CDR3 region has the DNA TGTGCCAGCAGTATCCACGGTTACTCCTACGAGCAGTACTTC. V gene TRBV6-6 combines with J gene TRBJ2-7; D is uncertain. Germline V CDR1 and CDR2: MNHNY, SVGAGI (reference sequence). The ends were cut back, 5 bases at V and 0 bases at J, with 11 bases in the middle. This CDR3 region has 14 residues.

V gene TRBV2 combines with J gene TRBJ1-2; maybe TRBD1 (5 bases). CDR1 is SNHLY, CDR2 FYNNEI, per germline. The V gene lost 10 bases and the J gene lost 0 bases, with 15 bases spanning the gap. This CDR3 has 14 residues. The CDR3 protein is CATGGGRANYGYTF. DNA of the CDR3: TGTGCCACCGGGGGGGGGAGAGCTAACTATGGCTACACCTTC. Combining the CDR3 with reference TRBV2 and TRBJ1-2 gives the whole variable domain EPEVTQTPSHQVTQMGQEVILRCVPISNHLYFYWYRQILGQKVEFLVSFYNNEISEKSEIFDDQFSVERPDGSNFTLKIRSTKLEDSAMYFCATGGGRANYGYTFGSGTRLTVV.

The genes are TRBV18 and TRBJ2-5, with 7 bases aligning to TRBD2. This CDR3 is 13 amino acids long. Germline lookup yields CDR1 KGHSH and CDR2 LQKENI. V was clipped by 6 bases and J by 5 bases; unmatched bases: 6. CDR3 coding DNA: TGTGCCAGCTCTGGACTAGTTTGGGAGACCCAGTACTTC. This translates into CASSGLVWETQYF.

V gene TRBV10-3 combines with J gene TRBJ2-1, with 9 bases fitting TRBD1. The junction had 8 bases not matched to a gene; V was cut back by 3 bases and J by 5 bases. CDR1 ENHRY and CDR2 SYGVKD come from the germline V gene. The CDR3 is 16 residues long. The CDR3 sequence is CAISDSGTGTNNEQFF. The CDR3, as DNA: TGTGCCATCAGTGACTCCGGGACAGGGACCAACAATGAGCAGTTCTTC.

The genes are TRBV11-1 and TRBJ1-2; D is uncertain. V shed 1 base and J shed 5 bases, with 5 bases lying between them. The CDR3 totals 12 residues. Germline V lookup: CDR1 SGHAT, CDR2 FQDESV (reference sequence). The CDR3 is CASSLGEYGYTF. The CDR3 bases are TGTGCCAGCAGCTTAGGAGAATATGGCTACACCTTC.